The 17 T cell receptor beta chains in this list originate from one sample, sequenced in a study of T cell changes during pregnancy in multiple sclerosis. TCRdb's copy holds only in-frame clones and misses some; the assay was immunoSEQ multiplex PCR. The table lists about 32,000 clones, under 95% of them singletons. This material consisted of CD4+ T cells from peripheral blood mononuclear cells, taken in the second trimester of pregnancy. The origin of the receptors is a female donor with multiple sclerosis, enrolled in a pregnancy study.

This sequence joins TRBV5-6 and TRBJ2-1; weak D call: TRBD2 (5 bases). Germline CDR1 SGHDT, CDR2 YYEEEE. Trimming removed 4 bases at V and 7 bases at J, with 18 bases between. The CDR3 extends over 15 amino acids. CDR3 in DNA: TGTGCCAGCAGCCCCGGGCTAAGCCGAGGGAATGAGCAGTTCTTC. Translation: CASSPGLSRGNEQFF.

The chain carries TRBV18 and TRBJ2-7; D perhaps matches TRBD1 (5 bases). CDR1 and CDR2 from the germline V gene are KGHSH and LQKENI. The V gene lost 3 bases and the J gene lost 3 bases, with 9 bases spanning the gap. The CDR3 extends over 13 amino acids. The DNA for the CDR3 is TGTGCCAGCTCACCTAAAACAGGCTACGAGCAGTACTTC. It translates to CASSPKTGYEQYF.

V and J are TRBV7-9 and TRBJ2-3; 7 nucleotides line up with TRBD1. Germline trimming cut 1 base from V and 3 bases from J; bases unmatched to any gene: 4. Germline V lookup: CDR1 SEHNR, CDR2 FQNEAQ (reference sequence). CDR3 length: 15 amino acids. CDR3 protein: CASSLEGTATDTQYF. CDR3 bases: TGTGCCAGCAGCTTAGAAGGGACAGCAACAGATACGCAGTATTTT.

The rearrangement uses TRBV29-1 and TRBJ2-1; D gene ambiguous. Germline CDR1 SQVTM, CDR2 ANQGSEA. Trimming cost V 2 bases and J 3 bases, with 8 bases left between them. This CDR3 region has 13 residues. The CDR3: CSVESLHYNEQFF. CDR3 nucleotides: TGCAGCGTTGAATCCTTACACTACAATGAGCAGTTCTTC.

The chain recombines TRBV28 with TRBJ1-2, with 7 bases matching TRBD1. The CDR3 runs to 13 residues. Germline values: CDR1 MDHEN, CDR2 SYDVKM. Germline trimming cut 5 bases from V and 7 bases from J; bases unmatched to any gene: 7. CDR3 DNA: TGTGCCAGCAGTGTGGGACAGCGTCGTGGCTACACCTTC. It is translated as CASSVGQRRGYTF.

The genes are TRBV6-1 and TRBJ2-5, with 9 nucleotides matching TRBD2. The trim removed 3 bases at V and 5 bases at J, leaving 10 bases unmatched. This CDR3 region has 16 residues. CDR1 is MNHNS, CDR2 SASEGT, per germline. Here the CDR3 reads CASSEYAGGSSETQYF. CDR3 DNA: TGTGCCAGCAGTGAGTATGCGGGAGGGAGCAGCGAGACCCAGTACTTC.

The chain carries TRBV4-3 and TRBJ2-5; D gene ambiguous. The germline gives CDR1 LGHNA, CDR2 YSLEER. V lost 0 bases and J 5 bases, leaving 13 bases between the germline ends. CDR3 length: 15 residues. CDR3 amino acids: CASSQDFSRSETQYF. The CDR3, as DNA: TGCGCCAGCAGCCAAGACTTTAGCCGATCGGAGACCCAGTACTTC.

The rearrangement links TRBV15 to TRBJ2-4, with D tentatively TRBD1 (5 bases). V was pared by 7 bases and J by 0 bases, with 7 bases between. Germline CDR1 reads LNHNV; CDR2 reads YYDKDF (reference sequence). The CDR3 is 13 residues long. CDR3 sequence reads: CATTGLAKNIQYF. CDR3 DNA: TGTGCCACCACAGGGCTAGCCAAAAACATTCAGTACTTC. Complete variable domain (other parts from reference TRBV15 and TRBJ2-4): DAMVIQNPRYQVTQFGKPVTLSCSQTLNHNVMYWYQQKSSQAPKLLFHYYDKDFNNEADTPDNFQSRRPNTSFCFLDIRSPGLGDTAMYLCATTGLAKNIQYFGAGTRLSVL.

The chain combines TRBV5-1 with TRBJ1-1, with a possible D match to TRBD1 (5 bases). CDR3 length equals 17 residues. The V end was cut by 1 base, the J end by 4 bases, with 20 bases between. Germline V gene lookup returns CDR1 SGHRS and CDR2 YFSETQ. DNA for the CDR3: TGCGCCAGCAGCTTGCGGAGGGGAGTACAAACCGTCACTGAAGCTTTCTTT. Translated: CASSLRRGVQTVTEAFF.

The chain joins TRBV6-6 to TRBJ2-1; no definite D call. Trimming removed 6 bases at V and 0 bases at J, with 9 bases between. CDR1 is MNHNY, CDR2 SVGAGI, per germline (reference sequence). The CDR3 consists of 14 residues. As DNA, the CDR3 is TGTGCCAGCAGGGATCCTAGCTCCTACAATGAGCAGTTCTTC. Translation: CASRDPSSYNEQFF.

The CDR3 sequence: CASSYRQRDTEAFF. CDR3 in DNA: TGTGCCAGCAGCTATAGACAGAGAGACACTGAAGCTTTCTTT. V is TRBV6-5 and J is TRBJ1-1, with D possibly TRBD1 on 5 matching bases. V lost 6 bases, J lost 3 bases, and 14 bases lay in between. Germline V lookup: CDR1 MNHEY, CDR2 SVGAGI. CDR3 length: 14 residues.

The chain couples TRBV10-2 to TRBJ1-2; D unclear. V was cut by 2 bases and J by 6 bases, with 13 bases left in between. This CDR3 is built from 14 residues. From germline, CDR1 is WSHSY and CDR2 SAAADI. DNA of the CDR3: TGCGCCAGCAGTGAGGCAGGTGAATGGAATGGCTACACCTTC. Translation gives CASSEAGEWNGYTF.

The V and J genes are TRBV5-4 and TRBJ2-3, with 10 bases aligning to TRBD2. Germline loops: CDR1 SGHNT, CDR2 YYREEE (reference sequence). The CDR3 consists of 17 residues. Unmatched junction bases numbered 8, after V lost 0 bases and J lost 4 bases. CDR3 region: CASSLGSASGSADTQYF. Here the CDR3 DNA reads TGTGCCAGCAGCTTGGGTTCGGCTAGCGGGAGTGCAGATACGCAGTATTTT.

This sequence joins TRBV27 and TRBJ2-2; 7 nucleotides agree with TRBD1. The CDR3 length is 18 residues. V trimming: 2 bases; J trimming: 7 bases; junction bases outside the gene matches: 16. In germline, CDR1 is MNHEY, CDR2 SMNVEV (reference sequence). CDR3 loop: CASSLMGQTPFYGGELFF. CDR3 in DNA: TGTGCCAGCAGTTTAATGGGACAGACGCCTTTTTATGGCGGGGAGCTGTTTTTT.

This chain joins TRBV5-4 and TRBJ2-7, with 8 nucleotides matching TRBD1. Germline V gives CDR1 SGHNT, CDR2 YYREEE (reference sequence). There are 15 residues in the CDR3. V was pared by 0 bases and J by 6 bases, with 8 bases of the junction left unmatched. The CDR3 nucleotides are TGTGCCAGCAGCTTGGCGCAGGGGGCCCCCAGCGAGCAGTACTTC. Translated: CASSLAQGAPSEQYF.

The rearrangement joins TRBV18 to TRBJ2-5; the D gene is possibly TRBD2 (6 bases). The germline V gene encodes CDR1 KGHSH and CDR2 LQKENI. The CDR3 is 15 amino acids. Trimming cost V 4 bases and J 1 base, with 13 bases left between them. CDR3 nucleotides: TGTGCCAGCTCACGAACCCGGGGGTCCCAAGAGACCCAGTACTTC. Its protein product is CASSRTRGSQETQYF. The entire variable domain, with the rest obtained from reference TRBV18 and TRBJ2-5, is as follows: NAGVMQNPRHLVRRRGQEARLRCSPMKGHSHVYWYRQLPEEGLKFMVYLQKENIIDESGMPKERFSAEFPKEGPSILRIQQVVRGDSAAYFCASSRTRGSQETQYFGPGTRLLVL.

The chain uses TRBV5-1 and TRBJ2-7; 9 bases fit TRBD2. V trimming: 2 bases; J trimming: 2 bases; junction bases outside the gene matches: 17. The CDR3 is 19 amino acids. Per the germline V gene, CDR1 is SGHRS and CDR2 is YFSETQ. CDR3 loop: CASSLRFASGKKFPYEQYF. The CDR3 DNA follows: TGCGCCAGCAGCTTAAGGTTTGCTAGCGGGAAAAAGTTCCCCTACGAGCAGTACTTC.